The clone carrying this T cell receptor (beta chain) came up a few times. Its target is not known. This sample was taken from a study of T cell responses to AZD1222 COVID-19 vaccine. Study-level information: Pooled in the analysis were second doses at about 4 or about 12 weeks.

Profiled with immunoSEQ multiplex PCR; TCRdb holds only in-frame clones, not every one. The sample consists of roughly 80,000 clones, about 87% of them appearing once. V lost 7 bases and J lost 4; bases outside the gene matches: 1. The CDR3 is 11 residues long. Germline CDR1 reads MNHEY; CDR2 reads SVGAGI. Findings and caveats of the study: At baseline, seropositivity was found in only a handful of AZD1222 recipients. Vaccine-associated CD4 TCRs ranged over spike, dominating at 160-218 and 743-854.

This chain joins TRBV6-5 and TRBJ2-7; TRBD2 agrees at 7 bases. The clonotype originates from an adult in good health. The sample was peripheral blood, taken on day 0 of AZD1222 vaccination. The CDR3 is CASNGGYEQYF. In DNA form, the CDR3 reads TGTGCCAGCAACGGGGGGTACGAGCAGTACTTC.